The 9 T cell receptor beta chains listed next were all sequenced from one sample in a study of T cells after yellow fever vaccination. TCRdb called the 5' RACE reads again in MiXCR, with one record for every CDR3 protein. In the table there are around 320,000 distinct CDR3 sequences, around 10% of which are singletons. Material: CD4+ T cells sorted from PBMCs, obtained 5 days after the yellow fever booster vaccination. All receptors come from a man aged 18 to 30 who received the YFV17D yellow fever vaccine.

This clonotype showed up many times. The rearrangement uses TRBV7-3 and TRBJ2-6; D unclear. Trimming left V 5 bases short and J 0 bases short, with 8 bases between. The CDR3 has 15 residues. Germline V gene lookup returns CDR1 SGHTA and CDR2 FQGTGA. The CDR3: CASSRSRSGANVLTF. The CDR3 nucleotides read TGTGCCAGCAGCCGATCGCGCTCTGGGGCCAACGTCCTGACTTTC.

In this sample, this clonotype turned up many times. The CDR3 DNA sequence: TGCGCCAGCAGCCAAGGCACAGGGTTGTCCTACGAGCAGTACTTC. It specifies CASSQGTGLSYEQYF. The chain is built from TRBV4-1 and TRBJ2-7, with a possible D match to TRBD1 (6 bases). Trimming removed 1 base from V and 1 base from J, with 11 bases in between. The CDR3 spans 15 residues. Germline assignment: CDR1 MGHRA and CDR2 YSYEKL.

V usage is TRBV5-1 and J usage is TRBJ2-1, with D perhaps given as TRBD1 or TRBD2 (5 bases each). Trimming took off 4 bases at V and 4 bases at J, with 18 bases between the two ends. In germline, CDR1 is SGHRS, CDR2 YFSETQ. The CDR3 runs 16 residues. Here the CDR3 DNA reads TGCGCCAGCAGCCTGGTAGGGGAGTTGGTGTACAATGAGCAGTTCTTC. It yields the protein CASSLVGELVYNEQFF.

The chain joins TRBV6-1 to TRBJ2-1; weak D call: TRBD2 (6 bases). Per germline, CDR1 MNHNS and CDR2 SASEGT. The CDR3 length is 14 residues. V shed 3 bases and J shed 3 bases, with 9 bases lying between them. The CDR3: CASSDHSGYNEQFF. CDR3 nucleotides: TGTGCCAGCAGTGACCATAGCGGCTACAATGAGCAGTTCTTC.

This clonotype was seen at least ten times. The chain has TRBV2 and TRBJ2-7; TRBD1 matches 8 bases. The length of the CDR3 is 12 residues. CDR1 and CDR2 (germline): SNHLY, FYNNEI. This CDR3 is CASSESPDRGRV. The CDR3 DNA sequence: TGTGCCAGCAGTGAAAGCCCCGACAGGGGAAGGGTC.

The chain recombines TRBV7-9 with TRBJ2-7; no clear D gene. Deletions cut 10 bases from V and 7 bases from J, with 26 bases between. The CDR3 runs to 15 residues. The germline V gene has CDR1 SEHNR and CDR2 FQNEAQ (reference sequence). The CDR3 loop is CAICSGMNQLREQYF. The CDR3, as DNA: TGTGCCATATGTAGTGGTATGAACCAGCTACGAGAGCAGTACTTC.

This chain uses TRBV6-2 or TRBV6-3 with TRBJ2-1; D ambiguous. The CDR3 sequence is 15 residues long. Germline V lookup: CDR1 MNHEY, CDR2 SVGEGT. V was trimmed by 2 bases and J by 6 bases, leaving 14 bases between them. CDR3 in amino acids: CASSYGGSGINEQFF. The CDR3 DNA reads as TGTGCCAGCAGTTACGGTGGGTCGGGCATCAATGAGCAGTTCTTC.

This clonotype has more than one count but fewer than ten. The rearrangement links TRBV6-5 to TRBJ2-7, with D unclear. The V and J ends lost 10 bases and 4 bases respectively, with 20 bases between them. CDR3 length: 14 residues. Germline V lookup: CDR1 MNHEY, CDR2 SVGAGI. DNA for the CDR3: TGTGCCACCTCCATCCGGGCGAAGCTGTACGAGCAGTACTTC. It encodes CATSIRAKLYEQYF.

V is TRBV7-2 and J is TRBJ1-4; 11 nucleotides align to TRBD1. From germline, CDR1 is SGHTA and CDR2 FQGNSA. This CDR3 has 15 residues. V lost 5 bases, J lost 7 bases, and 6 bases stayed unmatched. Written as DNA, the CDR3 is TGTGCCAGCAGCCCACGGGGACAGGGGGTTGAAAAACTGTTTTTT. Encoded protein: CASSPRGQGVEKLFF.